This TCR beta chain was profiled in a study of blood T cell repertoires in COVID-19. Across the whole study: There were acute and convalescent COVID-19 samples, and they came from the United States, Italy and Spain. In each case, the material was cDNA or gDNA derived from T cells, B-cell-depleted T cells, or PBMCs.

As processed by the authors: Amplification from reference gene primers served as the basis for estimated nucleated cell counts. Measured with immunoSEQ multiplex PCR; TCRdb has only the in-frame clones, and not every one. V and J calls and clone size follow that table, whereas D and trimming were derived from the DNA. The sample holds tens of thousands of clones; approximately 83% are singletons and the top ten take 15% to 19%. Germline V gene data show CDR1 as MDHEN and CDR2 as SYDVKM. The CDR3 covers 16 residues. V was pared by 4 bases and J by 6 bases, with 7 bases of the junction left unmatched. The chain couples TRBV28 to TRBJ2-5; TRBD2 matches 14 bases. The sequencing sample was made of peripheral blood. This sequence was found in a human donor in a cohort sampled during active COVID-19. The donor label of this sample is uncertain. For the CDR3, the DNA is TGTGCCAGCAGTTCTAGGACTAGCGGGAGGATGAAGACCCAGTACTTC. It is translated as CASSSRTSGRMKTQYF.